This TCR beta chain stems from a study of tumor-infiltrating lymphocytes in primary liver carcinoma. Points from the study as a whole: Tumor-adjacent and tumor-blood pairs shared less of their repertoires than tumor region pairs shared. Only about 8-25% of top clones were detected in all five tumor regions. Tumors carried a top-250-clone fraction significantly exceeding that of blood (p = 0.039).

Total RNA (approximately 500 ng) served as template for TCR beta cDNA synthesis primed by a constant-region primer. Nested multiplex PCR, run for three rounds with slightly modified ARM-PCR, yielded TCR beta libraries. Use of TRBV1-TRBV30 forward primers with a C-beta reverse primer characterized the first two PCR rounds, which lasted 10 cycles each. TCRdb re-derived calls from the multiplex PCR reads in MiXCR, one entry per CDR3 protein. The sample contains under 110,000 distinct CDR3 sequences, about 70% of which appear only once. The table lists this clonotype with many counts. Antigen: not known. Investigators took RNA and DNA out together from about 19-30 mg of unsorted bulk tissue. Trimming removed 0 bases from V and 2 bases from J, with 8 bases in between. Germline V gene lookup returns CDR1 SEHNR and CDR2 FQNEAQ (reference sequence). The CDR3 sequence is 15 residues long.

Sequenced input: liver tumor tissue from sampling region 2. Noted subset: tumor region T2, inferior pole. The chain uses TRBV7-9 and TRBJ2-1; TRBD2 is a possible D gene (5 bases). The TCR comes from a woman aged 55-70 years with primary liver carcinoma and hepatitis B virus infection. The CDR3 nucleotides are TGTGCCAGCAGCTTAGCGGACTTAACCTACAATGAGCAGTTCTTC. It yields the protein CASSLADLTYNEQFF.